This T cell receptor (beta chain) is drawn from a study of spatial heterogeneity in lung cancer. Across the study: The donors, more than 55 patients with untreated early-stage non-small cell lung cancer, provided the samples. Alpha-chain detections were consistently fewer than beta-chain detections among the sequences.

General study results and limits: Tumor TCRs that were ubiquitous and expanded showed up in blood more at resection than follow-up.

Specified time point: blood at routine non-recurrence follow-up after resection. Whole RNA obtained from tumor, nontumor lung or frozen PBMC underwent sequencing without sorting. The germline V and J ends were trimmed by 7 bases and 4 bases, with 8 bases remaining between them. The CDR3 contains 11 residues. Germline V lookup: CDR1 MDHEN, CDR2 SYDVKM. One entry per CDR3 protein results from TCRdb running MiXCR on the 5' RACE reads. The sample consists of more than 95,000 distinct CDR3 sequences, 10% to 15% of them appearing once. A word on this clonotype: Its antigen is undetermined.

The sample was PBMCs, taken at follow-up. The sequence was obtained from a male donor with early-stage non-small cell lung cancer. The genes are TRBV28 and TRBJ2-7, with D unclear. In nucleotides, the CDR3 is TGTGCCAGCACTAAGATGTACGAGCAGTACTTC. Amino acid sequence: CASTKMYEQYF.